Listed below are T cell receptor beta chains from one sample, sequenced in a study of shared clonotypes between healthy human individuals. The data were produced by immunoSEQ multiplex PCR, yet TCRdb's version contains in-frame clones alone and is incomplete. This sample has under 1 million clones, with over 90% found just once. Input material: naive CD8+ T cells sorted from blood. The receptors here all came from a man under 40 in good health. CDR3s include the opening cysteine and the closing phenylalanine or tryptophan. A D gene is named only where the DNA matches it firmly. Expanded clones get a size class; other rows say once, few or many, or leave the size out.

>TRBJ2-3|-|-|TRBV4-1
CASSQGFFTDTQYF
TGCGCCAGCAGCCAAGGCTTCTTCACAGATACGCAGTATTTT
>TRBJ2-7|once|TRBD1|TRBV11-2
CASSLPLGTATYEQYF
TGTGCCAGCAGCCTCCCCTTGGGGACAGCTACCTACGAGCAGTACTTC
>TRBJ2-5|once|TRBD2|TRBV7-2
CASSRGLAGLETQYF
TGTGCCAGCAGCCGGGGACTAGCGGGATTGGAGACCCAGTACTTC
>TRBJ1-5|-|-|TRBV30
CAWIEQVGGNQPQHF
TGTGCCTGGATCGAGCAGGTGGGGGGTAATCAGCCCCAGCATTTT
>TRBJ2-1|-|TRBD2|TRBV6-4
CASSDFAGGAYNEQFF
TGTGCCAGCAGTGACTTCGCGGGAGGCGCCTACAATGAGCAGTTCTTC
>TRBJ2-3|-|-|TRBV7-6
CASSLGTGTDTQYF
TGTGCCAGCAGCTTAGGTACGGGCACAGATACGCAGTATTTT
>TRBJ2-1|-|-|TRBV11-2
CASSLMPAYNEQFF
TGTGCCAGCAGCTTAATGCCGGCGTACAATGAGCAGTTCTTC
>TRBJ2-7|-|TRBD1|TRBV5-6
CASSFGQGAGEQYF
TGTGCCAGCAGCTTTGGACAGGGGGCAGGGGAGCAGTACTTC
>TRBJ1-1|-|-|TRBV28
CASSLRGDTEAFF
TGTGCCAGCAGTTTACGGGGGGACACTGAAGCTTTCTTT
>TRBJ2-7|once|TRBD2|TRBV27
CASSFGGAVGEQYF
TGTGCCAGCAGTTTCGGGGGGGCGGTGGGCGAGCAGTACTTC
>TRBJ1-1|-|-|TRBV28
CASSSIRDMGTEAFF
TGTGCCAGCAGTTCCATCCGGGACATGGGCACTGAAGCTTTCTTT
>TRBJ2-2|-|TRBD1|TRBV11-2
CASSFEDRATGELFF
TGTGCCAGCAGCTTCGAGGACAGGGCCACCGGGGAGCTGTTTTTT
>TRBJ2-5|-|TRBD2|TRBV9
CASSARGSGSGETQYF
TGTGCCAGCAGCGCTCGGGGTAGCGGGAGTGGAGAGACCCAGTACTTC
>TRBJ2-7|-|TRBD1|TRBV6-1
CASSLWTGDFYEQYF
TGTGCCAGCAGCTTGTGGACAGGAGATTTCTACGAACAGTACTTC
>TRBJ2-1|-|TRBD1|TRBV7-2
CASSLRDRGYNEQFF
TGTGCCAGCAGCCTCCGGGACAGGGGATACAATGAGCAGTTCTTC
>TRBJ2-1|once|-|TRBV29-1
CSVEDLLARELYNEQFF
TGCAGCGTTGAAGATCTTCTCGCCCGCGAGCTGTACAATGAGCAGTTCTTC
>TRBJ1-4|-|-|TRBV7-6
CASSLGVTEALFF
TGTGCCAGCAGCTTGGGGGTGACAGAAGCACTGTTTTTT
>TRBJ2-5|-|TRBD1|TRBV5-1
CASSYSTGGAETQYF
TGCGCCAGCAGCTATTCTACAGGGGGCGCGGAGACCCAGTACTTC
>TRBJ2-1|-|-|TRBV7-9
CASSLGGISYNEQFF
TGTGCCAGCAGCTTAGGCGGTATCTCCTACAATGAGCAGTTCTTC
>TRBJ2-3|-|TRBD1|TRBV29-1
CSVEVLGTGTDTQYF
TGCAGCGTTGAAGTCTTAGGGACAGGGACAGATACGCAGTATTTT
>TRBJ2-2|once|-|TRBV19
CASSMDYLNTGELFF
TGTGCCAGTAGTATGGACTACTTGAACACCGGGGAGCTGTTTTTT
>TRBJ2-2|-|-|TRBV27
CASGSGTYTGELFF
TGTGCCAGCGGTTCCGGGACTTATACCGGGGAGCTGTTTTTT
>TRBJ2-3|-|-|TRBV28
CASSIMPQLHYGDTQYF
TGTGCCAGCAGCATTATGCCTCAGTTGCATTACGGGGATACGCAGTATTTT
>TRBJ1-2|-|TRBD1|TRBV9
CASRGQGVGYGYTF
TGTGCCAGTAGAGGACAGGGCGTAGGGTATGGCTACACCTTC